This T cell receptor beta chain was identified in a study of shared clonotypes between healthy human individuals. As concerns this clone: The antigen is not known.

Whole-study findings and limits: What naive subsets generally showed was a larger estimated richness than memory subsets showed.

The CDR3 sequence is 13 residues long. Trimming stripped 4 bases from V and 4 bases from J, with 12 bases between. Germline CDR1 is SGHRS and CDR2 is YFSETQ. TCRdb keeps only in-frame clones here, not all; method: immunoSEQ multiplex PCR. The sample has 550,000 to 700,000 clones, approximately 73% seen once. The sequence derives from a woman aged 25 to 39 in good health. Sequencing was carried out using memory CD4+ T cells sorted from blood. The sample's subset: CD45RA-negative fraction. The chain employs TRBV5-1 and TRBJ2-7; D may correspond to TRBD1 or TRBD2 (5 bases each). The DNA of the CDR3 is TGCGCCAGCAGCCGGGACGCCGGTTACGAGCAGTACTTC. Translated: CASSRDAGYEQYF.